The entry that follows covers one TCR beta chain sequence. Its antigen remains unidentified. These data belong to a study of shared clonotypes between healthy human individuals. Study context: CD4 naive and CD4 memory each took three plates per donor, while CD8 naive took two and CD8 memory one.

General study points: Inspection by rarefaction showed sorted-subset sequencing to be incomplete despite large depth.

Assay execution proceeded at the deep level. Profiled with immunoSEQ multiplex PCR; TCRdb holds only in-frame clones, not every one. The sample has approximately 2,000,000 clones, 80% to 95% seen once. Terminally differentiated effector memory CD45RA+ cells were left out of the naive CD8 fraction, which was CD45RO-negative and positively selected for CCR7. All donors were Caucasian adults living in Nashville, Tennessee. V lost 10 bases and J 1 base, leaving 17 bases between the germline ends. CDR1 is MDHEN and CDR2 is SYDVKM in the germline V gene. The CDR3 is 16 residues long. The source is a man in his late teens or twenties in good health. Some clones in this sample may be carry-over from other donors' samples. Material for sequencing was naive CD8+ T cells from PBMCs. The chain couples TRBV28 to TRBJ2-6; unclear D gene. CDR3 residues: CATSSPSWSGANVLTF. CDR3 coding DNA: TGTGCCACCTCTTCCCCTTCGTGGTCTGGGGCCAACGTCCTGACTTTC.